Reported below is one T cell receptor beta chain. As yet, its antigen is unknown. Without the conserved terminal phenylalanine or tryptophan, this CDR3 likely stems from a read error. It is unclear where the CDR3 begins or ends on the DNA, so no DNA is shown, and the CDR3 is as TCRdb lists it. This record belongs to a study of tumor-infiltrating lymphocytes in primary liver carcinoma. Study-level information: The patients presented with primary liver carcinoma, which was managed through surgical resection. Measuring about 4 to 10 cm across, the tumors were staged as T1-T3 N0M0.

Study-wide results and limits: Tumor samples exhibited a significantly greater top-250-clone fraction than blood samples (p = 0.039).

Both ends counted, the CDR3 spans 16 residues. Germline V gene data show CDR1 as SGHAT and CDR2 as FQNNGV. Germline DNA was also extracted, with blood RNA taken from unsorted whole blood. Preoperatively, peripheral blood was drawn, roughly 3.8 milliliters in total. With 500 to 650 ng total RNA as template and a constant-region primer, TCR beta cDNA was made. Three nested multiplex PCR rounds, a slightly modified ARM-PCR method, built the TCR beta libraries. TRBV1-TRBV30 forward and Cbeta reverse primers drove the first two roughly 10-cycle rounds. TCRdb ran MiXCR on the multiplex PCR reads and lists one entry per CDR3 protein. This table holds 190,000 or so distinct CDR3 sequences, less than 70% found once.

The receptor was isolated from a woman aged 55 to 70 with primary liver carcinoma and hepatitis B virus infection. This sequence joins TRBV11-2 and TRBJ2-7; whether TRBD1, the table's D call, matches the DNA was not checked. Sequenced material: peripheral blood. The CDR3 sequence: CASSHLKLGVSYEPYL.